This TCR beta chain stems from a study of cytomegalovirus exposure and HLA in healthy donors. About the study: From roughly 180 million T cells, an earlier analysis saw roughly 100 million unique TCR beta sequences. Approximately 80 million unique TCRs from HLA-typed donors were held in an early data release. Study conclusions and caveats: In an earlier analysis, about 87% or about 30%: the productive usage of most TCR beta V segments. Among TCR sequences, most were rare, though some public TCRs appeared in many donors.

The ends lost 4 bases at V and 4 bases at J; junction bases unmatched: 20. The germline V gene has CDR1 SGDLS and CDR2 YYNGEE. The length of the CDR3 is 19 residues. The PCR used 60 Vbeta and 13 Jbeta primers. Measured with immunoSEQ multiplex PCR; TCRdb has only the in-frame clones, and not every one. The sample includes about 41,000 clones, roughly 80% seen only once; the top ten take around 3%. For this clone: Antigen: not known.

This clonotype was sampled from a man in his fifties or sixties in good health and CMV-seronegative. The genes are TRBV9 and TRBJ1-2; 9 bases fit TRBD1. Sample: PBMCs. This CDR3 reads CASSPGGGQGRVGGYGYTF. The CDR3 nucleotides read TGTGCCAGCAGCCCCGGGGGGGGACAGGGACGAGTGGGGGGCTATGGCTACACCTTC.